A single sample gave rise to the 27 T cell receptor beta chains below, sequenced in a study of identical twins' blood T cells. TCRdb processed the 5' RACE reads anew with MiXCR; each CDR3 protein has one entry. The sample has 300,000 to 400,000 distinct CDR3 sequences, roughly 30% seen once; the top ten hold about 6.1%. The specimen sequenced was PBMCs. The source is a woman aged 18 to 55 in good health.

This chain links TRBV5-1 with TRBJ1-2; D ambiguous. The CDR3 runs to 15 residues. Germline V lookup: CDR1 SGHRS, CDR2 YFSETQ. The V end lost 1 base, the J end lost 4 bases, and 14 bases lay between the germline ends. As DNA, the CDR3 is TGCGCCAGCAGCTTGAGCGCGGCTCAAGGCTATGGCTACACCTTC. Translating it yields CASSLSAAQGYGYTF.

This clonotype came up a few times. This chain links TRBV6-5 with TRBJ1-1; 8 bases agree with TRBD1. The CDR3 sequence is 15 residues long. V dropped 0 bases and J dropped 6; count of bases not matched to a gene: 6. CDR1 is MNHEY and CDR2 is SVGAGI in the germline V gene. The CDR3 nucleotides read TGTGCCAGCAGTTACTCGAGGACAGGGCGGGCTGAAGCTTTCTTT. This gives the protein CASSYSRTGRAEAFF.

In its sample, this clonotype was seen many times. CDR3 region: CASSLEAPSAVSMVTQYF. CDR3 DNA sequence: TGCGCCAGCAGTTTAGAGGCCCCCAGCGCAGTTTCTATGGTGACCCAGTACTTC. J is TRBJ2-5 and V is TRBV4-1; D is unresolved. Germline values: CDR1 MGHRA, CDR2 YSYEKL. Trimming took off 6 bases at V and 7 bases at J, with 30 bases between the two ends. The CDR3 runs 18 residues.

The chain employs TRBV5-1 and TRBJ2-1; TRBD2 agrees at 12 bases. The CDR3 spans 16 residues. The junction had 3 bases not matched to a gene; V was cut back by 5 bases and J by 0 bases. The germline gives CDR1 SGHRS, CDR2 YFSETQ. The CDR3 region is CASSMTSGSSYNEQFF. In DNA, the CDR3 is TGCGCCAGCAGTATGACTAGCGGGAGCTCCTACAATGAGCAGTTCTTC. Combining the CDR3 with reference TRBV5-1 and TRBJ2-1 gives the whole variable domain KAGVTQTPRYLIKTRGQQVTLSCSPISGHRSVSWYQQTPGQGLQFLFEYFSETQRNKGNFPGRFSGRQFSNSRSEMNVSTLELGDSALYLCASSMTSGSSYNEQFFGPGTRLTVL.

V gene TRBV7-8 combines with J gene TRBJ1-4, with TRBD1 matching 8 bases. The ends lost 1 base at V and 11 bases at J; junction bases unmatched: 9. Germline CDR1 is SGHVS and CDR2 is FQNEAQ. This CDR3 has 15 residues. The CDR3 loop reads CASSLESQGARKLFF. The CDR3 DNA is TGTGCCAGCAGCTTAGAATCCCAGGGGGCGCGGAAACTGTTTTTT.

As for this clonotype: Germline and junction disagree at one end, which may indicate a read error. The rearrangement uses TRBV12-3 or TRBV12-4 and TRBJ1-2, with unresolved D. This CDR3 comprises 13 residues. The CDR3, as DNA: TGTGCCAGCAGTATCGGGATCTCCTATGGCTACATCTTC. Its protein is CASSIGISYGYIF.

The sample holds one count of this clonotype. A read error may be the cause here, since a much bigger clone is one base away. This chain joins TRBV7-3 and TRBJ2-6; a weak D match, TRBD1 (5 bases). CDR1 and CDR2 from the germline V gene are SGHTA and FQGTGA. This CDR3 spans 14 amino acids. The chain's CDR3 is CASSLNPGADVLTF. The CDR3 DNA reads TGTGCCAGCAGCTTAAATCCTGGGGCCGACGTCCTGACTTTC. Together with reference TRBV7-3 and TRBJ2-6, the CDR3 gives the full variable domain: GAGVSQTPSNKVTEKGKYVELRCDPISGHTALYWYRQSLGQGPEFLIYFQGTGAADDSGLPNDRFFAVRPEGSVSTLKIQRTERGDSAVYLCASSLNPGADVLTFGAGSRLTVL.

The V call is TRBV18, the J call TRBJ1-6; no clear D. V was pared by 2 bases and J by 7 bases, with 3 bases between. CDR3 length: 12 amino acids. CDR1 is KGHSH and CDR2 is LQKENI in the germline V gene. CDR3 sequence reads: CASSPENSPLHF. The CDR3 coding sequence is TGTGCCAGCTCACCAGAAAATTCACCCCTCCACTTT. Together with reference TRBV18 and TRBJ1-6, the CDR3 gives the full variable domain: NAGVMQNPRHLVRRRGQEARLRCSPMKGHSHVYWYRQLPEEGLKFMVYLQKENIIDESGMPKERFSAEFPKEGPSILRIQQVVRGDSAAYFCASSPENSPLHFGNGTRLTVT.

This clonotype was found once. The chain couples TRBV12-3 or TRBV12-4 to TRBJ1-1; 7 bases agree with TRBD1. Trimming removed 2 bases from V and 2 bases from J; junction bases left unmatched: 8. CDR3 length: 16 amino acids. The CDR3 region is CASSLTQGLPNTEAFF. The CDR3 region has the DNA TGTGCCAGCAGTTTAACACAGGGGCTCCCCAACACTGAAGCTTTCTTT.

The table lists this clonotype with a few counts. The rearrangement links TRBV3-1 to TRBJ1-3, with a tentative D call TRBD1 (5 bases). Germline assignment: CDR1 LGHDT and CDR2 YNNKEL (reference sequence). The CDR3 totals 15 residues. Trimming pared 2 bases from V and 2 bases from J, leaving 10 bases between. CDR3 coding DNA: TGTGCCAGCAGCCAAACCCAGGGAGCTGGAAACACCATATATTTT. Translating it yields CASSQTQGAGNTIYF. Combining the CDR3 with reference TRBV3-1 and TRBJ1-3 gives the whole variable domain DTAVSQTPKYLVTQMGNDKSIKCEQNLGHDTMYWYKQDSKKFLKIMFSYNNKELIINETVPNRFSPKSPDKAHLNLHINSLELGDSAVYFCASSQTQGAGNTIYFGEGSWLTVV.

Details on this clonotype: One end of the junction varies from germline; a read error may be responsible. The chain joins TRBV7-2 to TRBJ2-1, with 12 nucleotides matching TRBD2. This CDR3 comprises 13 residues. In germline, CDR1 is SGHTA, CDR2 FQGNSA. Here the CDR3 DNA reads TGTGCCAGCAGCTTTGGACTAGCGGGGCTAAATTATTTC. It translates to CASSFGLAGLNYF.

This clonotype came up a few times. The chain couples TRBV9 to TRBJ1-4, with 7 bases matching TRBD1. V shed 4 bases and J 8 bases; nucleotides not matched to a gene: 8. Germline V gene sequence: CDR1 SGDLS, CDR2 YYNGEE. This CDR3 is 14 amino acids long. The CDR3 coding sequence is TGTGCCAGCAGCTACGACAGGGTGGCGGAAAAACTGTTTTTT. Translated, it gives CASSYDRVAEKLFF.

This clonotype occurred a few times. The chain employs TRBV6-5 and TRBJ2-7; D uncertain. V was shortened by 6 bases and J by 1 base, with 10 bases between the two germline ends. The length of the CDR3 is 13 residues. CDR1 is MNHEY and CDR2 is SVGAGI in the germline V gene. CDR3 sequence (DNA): TGTGCCAGCAGACAACACGGGTCCTACGAGCAGTACTTC. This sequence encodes CASRQHGSYEQYF.

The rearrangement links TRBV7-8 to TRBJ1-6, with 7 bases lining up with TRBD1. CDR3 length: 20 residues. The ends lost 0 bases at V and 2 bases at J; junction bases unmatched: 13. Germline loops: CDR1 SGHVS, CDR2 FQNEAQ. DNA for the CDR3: TGTGCCAGCAGCTTAGCGATACAGGGGACTATGAGCCCCTATAATTCACCCCTCCACTTT. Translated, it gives CASSLAIQGTMSPYNSPLHF.

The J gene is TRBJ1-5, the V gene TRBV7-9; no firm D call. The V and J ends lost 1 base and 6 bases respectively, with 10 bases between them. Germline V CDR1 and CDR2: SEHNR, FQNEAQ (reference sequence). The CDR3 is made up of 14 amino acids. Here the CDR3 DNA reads TGTGCCAGCAGCTTAGATAGGGAAGCTCAGCCCCAGCATTTT. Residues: CASSLDREAQPQHF.

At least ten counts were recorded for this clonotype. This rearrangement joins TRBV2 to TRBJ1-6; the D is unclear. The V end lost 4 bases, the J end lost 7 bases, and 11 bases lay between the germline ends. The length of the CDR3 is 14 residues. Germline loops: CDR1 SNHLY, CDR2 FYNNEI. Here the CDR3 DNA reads TGTGCCAGCAGTGGTGTGTCTACCAATTCACCCCTCCACTTT. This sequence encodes CASSGVSTNSPLHF.

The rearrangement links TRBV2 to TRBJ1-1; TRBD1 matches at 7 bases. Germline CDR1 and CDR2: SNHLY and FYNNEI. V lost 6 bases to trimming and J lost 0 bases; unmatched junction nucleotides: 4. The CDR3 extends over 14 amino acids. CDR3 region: CASRGTDMNTEAFF. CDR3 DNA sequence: TGTGCCAGCAGGGGGACAGACATGAACACTGAAGCTTTCTTT.

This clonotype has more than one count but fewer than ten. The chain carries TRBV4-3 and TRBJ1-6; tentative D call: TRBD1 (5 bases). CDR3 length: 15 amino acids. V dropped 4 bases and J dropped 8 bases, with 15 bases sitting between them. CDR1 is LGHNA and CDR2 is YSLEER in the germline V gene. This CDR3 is CASSPQPGRYSPLHF. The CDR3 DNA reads TGCGCCAGCAGCCCCCAGCCAGGGCGGTATTCACCCCTCCACTTT.

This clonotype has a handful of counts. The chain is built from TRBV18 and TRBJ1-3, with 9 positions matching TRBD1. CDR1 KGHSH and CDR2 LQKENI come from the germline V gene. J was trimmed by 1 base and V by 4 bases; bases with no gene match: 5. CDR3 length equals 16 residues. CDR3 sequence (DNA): TGTGCCAGCTCACGGCCGACAGGGGGATCTGGAAACACCATATATTTT. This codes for CASSRPTGGSGNTIYF.

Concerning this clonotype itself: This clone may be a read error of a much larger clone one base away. CDR3 coding DNA: TGTGCCAGCAGCCACAGGGGCAGAGCTGAAGCTTTCTTT. It encodes CASSHRGRAEAFF. This chain connects TRBV21-1 to TRBJ1-1; TRBD1 reflects the table's D call only, with no check against the DNA. TRBV21-1 is classified as a pseudogene. This CDR3 is 13 amino acids long.

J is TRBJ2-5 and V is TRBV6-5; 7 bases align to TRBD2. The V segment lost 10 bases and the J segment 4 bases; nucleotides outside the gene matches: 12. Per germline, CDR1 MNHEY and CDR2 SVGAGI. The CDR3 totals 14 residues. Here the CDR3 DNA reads TGTGCCACCACCGGGATATCGGGGGGAGAGACCCAGTACTTC. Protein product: CATTGISGGETQYF.

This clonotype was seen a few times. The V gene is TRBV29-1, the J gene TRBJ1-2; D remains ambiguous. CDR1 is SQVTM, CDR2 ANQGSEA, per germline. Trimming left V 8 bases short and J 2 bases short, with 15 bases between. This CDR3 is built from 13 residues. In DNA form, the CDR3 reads TGCAGCTCCTTGGGCGGGCAGAACTATGGCTACACCTTC. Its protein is CSSLGGQNYGYTF.

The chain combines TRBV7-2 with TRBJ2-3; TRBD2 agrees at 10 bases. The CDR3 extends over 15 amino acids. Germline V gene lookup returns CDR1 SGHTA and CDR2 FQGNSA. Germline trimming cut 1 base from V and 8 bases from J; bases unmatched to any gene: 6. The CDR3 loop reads CASSLVAGGVGTQYF. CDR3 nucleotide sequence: TGTGCCAGCAGCTTAGTAGCGGGGGGTGTTGGTACGCAGTATTTT. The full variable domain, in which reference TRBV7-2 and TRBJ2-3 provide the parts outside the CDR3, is GAGVSQSPSNKVTEKGKDVELRCDPISGHTALYWYRQSLGQGLEFLIYFQGNSAPDKSGLPSDRFSAERTGGSVSTLTIQRTQQEDSAVYLCASSLVAGGVGTQYFGPGTRLTVL.

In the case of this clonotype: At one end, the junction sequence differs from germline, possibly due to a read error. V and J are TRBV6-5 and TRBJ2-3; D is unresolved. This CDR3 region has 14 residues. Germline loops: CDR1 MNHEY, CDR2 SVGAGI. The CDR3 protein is CASCYVGGTDTQYF. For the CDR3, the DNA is TGTGCCAGCTGTTACGTAGGCGGCACAGATACGCAGTATTTT.

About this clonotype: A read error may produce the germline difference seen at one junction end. The CDR3 reads CACSALEVNTEAFF. The CDR3 nucleotides read TGTGCCTGTAGTGCCCTAGAGGTGAACACTGAAGCTTTCTTT. V and J are TRBV30 and TRBJ1-1, with no clear D. CDR3 length: 14 residues. Germline assignment: CDR1 GTSNPN and CDR2 SVGIG (reference sequence).

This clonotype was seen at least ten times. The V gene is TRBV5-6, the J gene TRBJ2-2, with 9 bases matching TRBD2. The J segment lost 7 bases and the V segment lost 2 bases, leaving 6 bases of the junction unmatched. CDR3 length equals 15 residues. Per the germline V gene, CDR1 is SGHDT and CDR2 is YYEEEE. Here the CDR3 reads CASSFSGLAGGELFF. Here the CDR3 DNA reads TGTGCCAGCAGCTTCTCGGGACTAGCTGGCGGGGAGCTGTTTTTT.

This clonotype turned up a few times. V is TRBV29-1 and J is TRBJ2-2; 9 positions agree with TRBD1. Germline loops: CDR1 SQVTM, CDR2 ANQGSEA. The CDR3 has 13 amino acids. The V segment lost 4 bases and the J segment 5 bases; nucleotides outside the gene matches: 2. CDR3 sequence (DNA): TGCAGCGTTGTACAGGGGGCTACCGGGGAGCTGTTTTTT. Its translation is CSVVQGATGELFF.